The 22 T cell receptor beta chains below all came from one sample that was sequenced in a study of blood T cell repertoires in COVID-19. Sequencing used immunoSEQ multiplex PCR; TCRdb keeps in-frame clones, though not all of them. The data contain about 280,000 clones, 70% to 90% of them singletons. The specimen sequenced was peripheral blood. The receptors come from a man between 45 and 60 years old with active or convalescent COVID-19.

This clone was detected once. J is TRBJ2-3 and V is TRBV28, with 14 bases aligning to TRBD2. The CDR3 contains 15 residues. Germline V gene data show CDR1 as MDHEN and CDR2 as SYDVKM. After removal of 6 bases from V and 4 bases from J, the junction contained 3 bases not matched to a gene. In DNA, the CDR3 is TGTGCCAGCAGGGGACTAGCGGGAGACCCAGATACGCAGTATTTT. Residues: CASRGLAGDPDTQYF. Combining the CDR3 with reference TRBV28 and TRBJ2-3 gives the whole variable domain DVKVTQSSRYLVKRTGEKVFLECVQDMDHENMFWYRQDPGLGLRLIYFSYDVKMKEKGDIPEGYSVSREKKERFSLILESASTNQTSMYLCASRGLAGDPDTQYFGPGTRLTVL.

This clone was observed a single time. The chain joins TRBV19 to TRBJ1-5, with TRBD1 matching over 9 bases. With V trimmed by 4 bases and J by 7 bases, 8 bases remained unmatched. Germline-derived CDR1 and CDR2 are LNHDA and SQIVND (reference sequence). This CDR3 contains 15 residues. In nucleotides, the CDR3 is TGTGCCAGTAGTAGCCGGGACAGGGTTAACCAGCCCCAGCATTTT. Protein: CASSSRDRVNQPQHF.

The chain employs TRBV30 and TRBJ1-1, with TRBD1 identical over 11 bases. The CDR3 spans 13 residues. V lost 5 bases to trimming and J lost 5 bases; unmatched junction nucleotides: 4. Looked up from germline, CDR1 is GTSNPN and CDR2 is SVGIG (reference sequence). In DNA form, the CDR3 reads TGTGCCTGGGGACAGGGGGCGCAAACTGAAGCTTTCTTT. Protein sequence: CAWGQGAQTEAFF.

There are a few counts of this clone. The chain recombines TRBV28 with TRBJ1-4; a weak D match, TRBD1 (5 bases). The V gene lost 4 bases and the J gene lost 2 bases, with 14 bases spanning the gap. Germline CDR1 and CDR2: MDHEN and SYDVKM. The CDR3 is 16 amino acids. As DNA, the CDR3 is TGTGCCAGCAGTTCTACGGGGAGGGACACTAATGAAAAACTGTTTTTT. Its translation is CASSSTGRDTNEKLFF.

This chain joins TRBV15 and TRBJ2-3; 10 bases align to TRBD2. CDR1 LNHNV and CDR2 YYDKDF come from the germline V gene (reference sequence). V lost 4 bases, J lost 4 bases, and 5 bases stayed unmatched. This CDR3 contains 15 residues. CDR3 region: CATSTGTSVSDTQYF. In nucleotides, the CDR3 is TGTGCCACCAGCACCGGGACTAGCGTTTCAGATACGCAGTATTTT.

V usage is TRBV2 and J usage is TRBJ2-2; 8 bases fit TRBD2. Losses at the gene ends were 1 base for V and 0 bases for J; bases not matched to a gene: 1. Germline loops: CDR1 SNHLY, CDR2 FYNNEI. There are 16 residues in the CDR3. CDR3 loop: CASSEVTSANTGELFF. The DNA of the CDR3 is TGTGCCAGCAGTGAAGTGACTAGCGCGAACACCGGGGAGCTGTTTTTT.

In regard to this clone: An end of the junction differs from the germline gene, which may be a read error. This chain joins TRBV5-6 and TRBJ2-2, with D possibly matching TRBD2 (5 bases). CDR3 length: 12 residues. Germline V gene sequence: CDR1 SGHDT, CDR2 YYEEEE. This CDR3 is CASSLAAGLLLF. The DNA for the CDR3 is TGTGCCAGCAGCTTGGCCGCAGGACTCCTGCTTTTT.

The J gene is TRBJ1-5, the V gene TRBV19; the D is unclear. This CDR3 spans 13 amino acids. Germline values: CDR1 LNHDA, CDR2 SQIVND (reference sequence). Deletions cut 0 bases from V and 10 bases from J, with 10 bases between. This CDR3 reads CASSIDRTTPQHF. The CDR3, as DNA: TGTGCCAGTAGTATAGATCGGACTACCCCCCAGCATTTT.

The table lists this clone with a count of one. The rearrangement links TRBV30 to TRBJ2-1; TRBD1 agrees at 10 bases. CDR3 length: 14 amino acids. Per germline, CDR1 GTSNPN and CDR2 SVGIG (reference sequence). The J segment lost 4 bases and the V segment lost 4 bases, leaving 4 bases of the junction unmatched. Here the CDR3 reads CAWTRDRGYNEQFF. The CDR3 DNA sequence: TGTGCCTGGACCCGGGACAGGGGTTACAATGAGCAGTTCTTC.

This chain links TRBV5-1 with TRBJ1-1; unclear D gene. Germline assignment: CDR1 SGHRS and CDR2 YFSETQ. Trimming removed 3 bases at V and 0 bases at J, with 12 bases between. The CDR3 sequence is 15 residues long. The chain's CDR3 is CASSWGEGMNTEAFF. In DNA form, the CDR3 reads TGCGCCAGCAGCTGGGGTGAGGGAATGAACACTGAAGCTTTCTTT.

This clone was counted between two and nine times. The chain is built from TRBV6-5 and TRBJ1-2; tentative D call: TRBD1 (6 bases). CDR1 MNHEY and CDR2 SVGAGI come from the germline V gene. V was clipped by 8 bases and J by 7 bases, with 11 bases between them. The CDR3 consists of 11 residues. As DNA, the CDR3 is TGTGCCAGCGCAGGGGCTGGTGGCTACACCTTC. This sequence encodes CASAGAGGYTF.

Here the CDR3 DNA reads TGCGCCAGCAGCACGACAGGCTCGGGGGCCAACGTCCTGACTTTC. Its translation: CASSTTGSGANVLTF. The rearrangement joins TRBV5-1 to TRBJ2-6, with D tentatively TRBD1 (6 bases). The CDR3 loop spans 15 amino acids. V was clipped by 4 bases and J by 4 bases, with 12 bases between them. The germline V gene has CDR1 SGHRS and CDR2 YFSETQ.

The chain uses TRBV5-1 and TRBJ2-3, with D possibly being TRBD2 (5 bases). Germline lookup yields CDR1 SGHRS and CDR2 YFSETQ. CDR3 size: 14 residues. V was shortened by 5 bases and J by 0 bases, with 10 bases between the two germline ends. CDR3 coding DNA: TGCGCCAGCAGGAGGGTATCCAGCACAGATACGCAGTATTTT. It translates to CASRRVSSTDTQYF.

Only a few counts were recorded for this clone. The CDR3 reads CASSFGLASGNTIYF. The CDR3 coding sequence is TGTGCCAGCAGTTTTGGACTGGCCTCTGGAAACACCATATATTTT. The chain is built from TRBV28 and TRBJ1-3, with D uncertain. CDR3 length equals 15 residues. The germline V gene encodes CDR1 MDHEN and CDR2 SYDVKM. V lost 3 bases to trimming and J lost 0 bases, with 9 bases between them.

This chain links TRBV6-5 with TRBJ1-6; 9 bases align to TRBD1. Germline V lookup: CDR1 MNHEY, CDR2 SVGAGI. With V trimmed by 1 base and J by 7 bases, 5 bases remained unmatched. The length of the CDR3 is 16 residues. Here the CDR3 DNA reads TGTGCCAGCAGTTACTGGGGACAGGGACGAAATTCACCCCTCCACTTT. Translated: CASSYWGQGRNSPLHF.

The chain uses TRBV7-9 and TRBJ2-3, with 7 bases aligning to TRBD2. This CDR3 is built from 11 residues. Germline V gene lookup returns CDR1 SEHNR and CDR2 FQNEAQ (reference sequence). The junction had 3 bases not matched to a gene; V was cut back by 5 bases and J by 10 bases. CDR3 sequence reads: CASSPAGAQYF. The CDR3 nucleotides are TGTGCCAGCAGCCCCGCGGGAGCGCAGTATTTT.

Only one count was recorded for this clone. The CDR3 DNA follows: TGTGCCAGCAGCTTAGGGGGCAGTGAGACAGATACGCAGTATTTT. This codes for CASSLGGSETDTQYF. This chain joins TRBV7-3 and TRBJ2-3, with D perhaps TRBD1 (6 bases). V was clipped by 2 bases and J by 3 bases, with 12 bases between them. The germline V gene has CDR1 SGHTA and CDR2 FQGTGA. There are 15 residues in the CDR3.

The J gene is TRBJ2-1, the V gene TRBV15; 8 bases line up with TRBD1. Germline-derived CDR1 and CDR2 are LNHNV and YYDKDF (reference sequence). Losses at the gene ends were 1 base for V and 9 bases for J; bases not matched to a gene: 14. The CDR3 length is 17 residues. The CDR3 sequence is CATSRGRPGTGTGEQFF. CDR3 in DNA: TGTGCCACCAGCAGAGGGCGCCCCGGGACAGGTACGGGTGAGCAGTTCTTC.

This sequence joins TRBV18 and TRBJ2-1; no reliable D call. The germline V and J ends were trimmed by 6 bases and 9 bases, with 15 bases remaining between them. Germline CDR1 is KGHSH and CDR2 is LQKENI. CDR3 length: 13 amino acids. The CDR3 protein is CASSPTATTEQFF. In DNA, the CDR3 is TGTGCCAGCTCCCCAACCGCGACAACTGAGCAGTTCTTC.

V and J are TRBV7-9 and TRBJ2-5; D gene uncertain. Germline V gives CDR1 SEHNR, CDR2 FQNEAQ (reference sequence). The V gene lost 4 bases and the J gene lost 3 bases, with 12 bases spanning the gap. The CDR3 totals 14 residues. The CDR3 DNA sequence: TGTGCCAGCAGCTCCCAGATAGACAAAGAGACCCAGTACTTC. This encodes CASSSQIDKETQYF.

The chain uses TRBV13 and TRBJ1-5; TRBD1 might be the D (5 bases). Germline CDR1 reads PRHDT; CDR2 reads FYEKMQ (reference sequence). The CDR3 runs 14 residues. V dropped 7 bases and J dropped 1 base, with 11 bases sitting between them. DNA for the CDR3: TGTGCCAGCACCTCGGGGGGGAGCAATCAGCCCCAGCATTTT. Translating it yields CASTSGGSNQPQHF.

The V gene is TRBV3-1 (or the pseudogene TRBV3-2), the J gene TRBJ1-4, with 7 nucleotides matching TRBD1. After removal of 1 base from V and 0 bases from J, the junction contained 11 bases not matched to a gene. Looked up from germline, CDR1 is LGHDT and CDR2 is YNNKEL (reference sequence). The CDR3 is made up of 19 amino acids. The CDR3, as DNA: TGTGCCAGCAGCCAAGCCCGACAGGGTTATGGCGCAACTAATGAAAAACTGTTTTTT. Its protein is CASSQARQGYGATNEKLFF.